The rows below give T cell receptor beta chains drawn from one sample of a study of blood T cell repertoires in COVID-19. Clones were read by immunoSEQ multiplex PCR, and TCRdb kept only the in-frame ones, dropping some. Here the sample spans some 150,000 clones, approximately 83% being singletons. The specimen sequenced was peripheral blood. The receptors shown here come from a woman aged 55-69 years with COVID-19, enrolled during active disease. CDR3s include the opening cysteine and the closing phenylalanine or tryptophan. D genes are given only for firm matches. Clone sizes are given selectively: once, few, many, or a class where the clone is expanded.

>.|TRBV13|TRBJ2-5|.
TGTGCCAGCAGCTCGACTAGAGGGTACCAAGAGACCCAGTACTTC
CASSSTRGYQETQYF
>.|TRBV6-1|TRBJ1-6|.
TGTGCCAGCAGTGAAGACAGGAATTCACCCCTCCACTTT
CASSEDRNSPLHF
>.|TRBV24-1|TRBJ2-1|.
TGTGCCACCAGTGACCCCTTTATCGGGGGAGGCGATGAGCAGTTCTTC
CATSDPFIGGGDEQFF
>.|TRBV21-1|TRBJ2-7|.
TGTGCCAGCAGCCGGCGACAGGGCATACGGACGGAGCAGTACTTC
CASSRRQGIRTEQYF
>TRBD1|TRBV5-1|TRBJ1-2|.
TGCGCCAGCAGCGTAGGCCCCCGGGACAGGGGATATGGCTACACCTTC
CASSVGPRDRGYGYTF
>.|TRBV29-1|TRBJ1-1|.
TGCAGCGTTGAAGATCCGGGAAACACTGAAGCTTTCTTT
CSVEDPGNTEAFF
>.|TRBV19|TRBJ2-7|.
TGTGCCAGTAGTATAGGACAGGACTCCTACGAGCAGTACTTC
CASSIGQDSYEQYF
>.|TRBV7-6|TRBJ2-7|.
TGTGCCAGCAGCGCCGGCCCAGGATCCTCCTACGAGCAGTACTTC
CASSAGPGSSYEQYF
>TRBD1|TRBV9|TRBJ1-1|.
TGTGCCAGCAGCGAGACAGGGTCGGTCGGCACTGAAGCTTTCTTT
CASSETGSVGTEAFF
>.|TRBV25-1|TRBJ2-1|.
TGTGCCAGCAGTGAATTCAAAAATGAGCAGTTCTTC
CASSEFKNEQFF
>TRBD2|TRBV19|TRBJ2-3|many
TGTGCCAGTAGTGGTTGGACTAGCGGGGTCTCAGATACGCAGTATTTT
CASSGWTSGVSDTQYF
>TRBD1|TRBV5-1|TRBJ2-5|.
TGCGCCAGCAGCTTACCCGGGACAGATCAAGAGACCCAGTACTTC
CASSLPGTDQETQYF
>.|TRBV4-2|TRBJ2-1|.
TGTGCCAGCAGCCAAGACAGGGGAACGGGCAATGAGCAGTTCTTC
CASSQDRGTGNEQFF
>.|TRBV19|TRBJ1-4|.
TGTGCCAGTAGTATACAGGGAGGAACTAATGAAAAACTGTTTTTT
CASSIQGGTNEKLFF
>TRBD1|TRBV9|TRBJ2-7|.
TGTGCCAGCAGCGGATCCGGGACAGGGGGCGCCGAGCAGTACTTC
CASSGSGTGGAEQYF
>.|TRBV9|TRBJ1-2|few
TGTGCCAGCAGCGTAGAAGCCAGGGGCTATGGCTACACCTTC
CASSVEARGYGYTF
>TRBD2|TRBV3-1/TRBV3-2|TRBJ2-5|.
TGTGCCAGCAGCCACATAGCGGGGGGGCCTCAAGAGACCCAGTACTTC
CASSHIAGGPQETQYF
>TRBD2|TRBV2|TRBJ2-3|.
TGTGCCAGCACCGAGGGAAGCGGGGGGGCAGCTACGCAGTATTTT
CASTEGSGGAATQYF
>TRBD1|TRBV5-4|TRBJ2-6|.
TGTGCCAGCTCCCTAGGGGGACAGTACTCTGGGGCCAACGTCCTGACTTTC
CASSLGGQYSGANVLTF
>.|TRBV7-8|TRBJ1-5|.
TGTGCCAGCGGGGCGGGGGCTGGCAATCAGCCCCAGCATTTT
CASGAGAGNQPQHF
>TRBD1|TRBV10-3|TRBJ1-3|.
TGTGCCATCAGTGAGCACCAGGGGGGCTCTGGAAACACCATATATTTT
CAISEHQGGSGNTIYF
>TRBD1|TRBV15|TRBJ1-5|.
TGTGCCACCAGGAGACAGGGATCCAATCAGCCCCAGCATTTT
CATRRQGSNQPQHF
>TRBD1|TRBV5-8|TRBJ1-2|.
TGTGCCAGCAGCTTGGAGGGGGCAAGGGGAGGCTACACCTTC
CASSLEGARGGYTF
>.|TRBV5-8|TRBJ2-3|.
TGTGCCAGCAGCTCGGGGGCAGATACGCAGTATTTT
CASSSGADTQYF
>.|TRBV7-3|TRBJ2-7|once
TGTGCCAGCAGCTCACACAATGACAGGTCCTACGAGCAGTACTTC
CASSSHNDRSYEQYF